This paragraph reports one T cell receptor (beta chain). The data belong to a study of identical twins. CDR1 and CDR2 (germline): DFQATT, SNEGSKA (reference sequence). The CDR3 consists of 13 residues. Trimming cost V 3 bases and J 0 bases, with 8 bases left between them. Template switching added a universal primer binding site, and final cDNA carried unique molecular identifiers. TCRdb redid the calling of the 5' RACE reads with MiXCR, one entry per CDR3 protein. The sample yields some 1,600,000 distinct CDR3 sequences, about 32% seen once. The chain has TRBV20-1 and TRBJ1-2; no clear D. Sequenced sample: cord blood. This receptor was taken from a newborn girl in good health. CDR3 in amino acids: CSASEAANYGYTF. CDR3 coding DNA: TGCAGTGCTAGCGAGGCGGCTAACTATGGCTACACCTTC.